Following are 27 T cell receptor beta chains from one sample sequenced in a study of blood T cell repertoires in COVID-19. Clones were sequenced by immunoSEQ multiplex PCR, and TCRdb holds only the in-frame ones, with some missing. The table lists about 180,000 clones, roughly 84% of them singletons. Sequencing was performed on PBMCs or T cells enriched from blood (not recorded which). The source of these receptors is a human donor with acute COVID-19. The donor label of this sample is uncertain.

Concerning this clone itself: This sample also contains other DNA sequences that code for the same CDR3. This chain joins TRBV7-3 and TRBJ2-5, with D tentatively TRBD2 (5 bases). The CDR3 totals 15 residues. Trimming pared 0 bases from V and 5 bases from J, leaving 13 bases between. Germline V CDR1 and CDR2: SGHTA, FQGTGA. This chain's CDR3 is CASSLTGGPGETQYF. The CDR3, as DNA: TGTGCCAGCAGCTTAACAGGCGGGCCCGGGGAGACCCAGTACTTC.

The chain employs TRBV4-1 and TRBJ1-2, with 8 bases identical to TRBD1. The germline V gene has CDR1 MGHRA and CDR2 YSYEKL. With V trimmed by 4 bases and J by 2 bases, 9 bases remained unmatched. The CDR3 sequence is 16 residues long. CDR3 loop: CASSPAARDRNYGYTF. CDR3 coding DNA: TGCGCCAGCAGCCCAGCTGCCCGGGACAGGAACTATGGCTACACCTTC.

Remarks on this clone: The junction differs from germline at one of its ends, possibly a read error. The chain combines TRBV19 with TRBJ2-3; 10 bases match TRBD2. CDR1 LNHDA and CDR2 SQIVND come from the germline V gene (reference sequence). This CDR3 has 14 residues. CDR3 protein: CASSASGGIDTQYF. The CDR3 nucleotides read TGTGCTAGTAGCGCTAGCGGGGGAATAGATACGCAGTATTTT.

The V and J genes are TRBV9 and TRBJ1-3, with 7 bases lining up with TRBD1. CDR1 is SGDLS, CDR2 YYNGEE, per germline. This CDR3 has 16 amino acids. With V trimmed by 4 bases and J by 3 bases, 10 bases remained unmatched. The CDR3 DNA sequence: TGTGCCAGCAGCCCCCGGGTAGGGGGCAATGGAAACACCATATATTTT. The encoded protein is CASSPRVGGNGNTIYF. The full variable domain, its missing parts supplied by reference TRBV9 and TRBJ1-3, is DSGVTQTPKHLITATGQRVTLRCSPRSGDLSVYWYQQSLDQGLQFLIQYYNGEERAKGNILERFSAQQFPDLHSELNLSSLELGDSALYFCASSPRVGGNGNTIYFGEGSWLTVV.

V and J are TRBV7-9 and TRBJ2-7, with TRBD1 matching 11 bases. Germline CDR1 SEHNR, CDR2 FQNEAQ (reference sequence). Losses at the gene ends were 4 bases for V and 2 bases for J; bases not matched to a gene: 7. This CDR3 region has 16 residues. The CDR3 sequence: CASSSQGGQGAYEQYF. The CDR3, as DNA: TGTGCCAGCAGCTCGCAAGGGGGACAGGGGGCCTACGAGCAGTACTTC.

As concerns this clone: One junction end disagrees with the germline gene, perhaps due to a read error. The chain is built from TRBV7-8 and TRBJ2-5; no reliable D call. The CDR3 sequence is 14 residues long. Germline CDR1 SGHVS, CDR2 FQNEAQ. The CDR3: CASSLGPLQEAQYF. The CDR3 DNA reads TGTGCCAGCAGCTTAGGACCCCTCCAAGAGGCCCAGTACTTC.

J is TRBJ2-3 and V is TRBV10-3; D perhaps matches TRBD2 (6 bases). V was pared by 10 bases and J by 8 bases, with 25 bases between. The CDR3 is 15 residues long. Germline lookup yields CDR1 ENHRY and CDR2 SYGVKD. The CDR3 is CATSSGVADELTQYF. The CDR3 nucleotides are TGTGCCACCTCGTCGGGGGTAGCGGACGAACTTACGCAGTATTTT.

This clone was seen more than once but under ten times. V is TRBV27 and J is TRBJ1-2; TRBD1 agrees at 9 bases. The CDR3 has 14 residues. With 5 bases clipped from V and 3 bases from J, the junction kept 4 bases outside the gene matches. CDR1 and CDR2 (germline): MNHEY, SMNVEV (reference sequence). CDR3 sequence: CASSRDRVDYGYTF. The CDR3 nucleotides are TGTGCCAGCAGTCGGGACAGGGTGGACTATGGCTACACCTTC.

CDR3 region: CASSYSITREVGEQYF. The CDR3 bases are TGTGCCAGCAGTTACTCCATAACCAGGGAAGTAGGCGAGCAGTACTTC. V gene TRBV6-5 combines with J gene TRBJ2-7; possibly TRBD1 for D (5 bases). V lost 0 bases and J lost 6, with 18 bases in between. The CDR3 covers 16 residues. In germline, CDR1 is MNHEY, CDR2 SVGAGI.

This chain connects TRBV7-9 to TRBJ1-1; D remains unclear. In germline, CDR1 is SEHNR, CDR2 FQNEAQ (reference sequence). This CDR3 region has 13 residues. Trimming left V 2 bases short and J 2 bases short, with 6 bases between. As DNA, the CDR3 is TGTGCCAGCAGCTTACTAGCCAACACTGAAGCTTTCTTT. This codes for CASSLLANTEAFF.

This rearrangement joins TRBV19 to TRBJ2-6, with D maybe TRBD1 (5 bases). Germline V gene data show CDR1 as LNHDA and CDR2 as SQIVND (reference sequence). Trimming took off 2 bases at V and 2 bases at J, with 7 bases between the two ends. This CDR3 contains 15 residues. CDR3 bases: TGTGCCAGTAGTATACAGGGAACTGGGGCCAACGTCCTGACTTTC. It is translated as CASSIQGTGANVLTF.

The chain joins TRBV7-9 to TRBJ2-2; the match to TRBD1 covers 10 bases. This CDR3 has 15 residues. V was clipped by 6 bases and J by 3 bases; unmatched bases: 4. Germline CDR1 and CDR2: SEHNR and FQNEAQ (reference sequence). The CDR3 bases are TGTGCCAGCAGTTTTGGGACAGGGGACACCGGGGAGCTGTTTTTT. The encoded protein is CASSFGTGDTGELFF.

The V call is TRBV15, the J call TRBJ1-2; a weak D match, TRBD1 (6 bases). Germline V CDR1 and CDR2: LNHNV, YYDKDF (reference sequence). The CDR3 has 13 amino acids. Trimming cost V 8 bases and J 2 bases, with 12 bases left between them. The CDR3 DNA reads as TGTGCCACCGCATCCGGGACAAACTATGGCTACACCTTC. Amino acid sequence: CATASGTNYGYTF.

V gene TRBV4-3 combines with J gene TRBJ1-1, with D possibly TRBD1 on 5 matching bases. The V end was cut by 0 bases, the J end by 4 bases, with 6 bases between. The CDR3 runs to 13 residues. Germline CDR1 LGHNA, CDR2 YSLEER. As DNA, the CDR3 is TGCGCCAGCAGCCAAGAGCAGGGCACTGAAGCTTTCTTT. This encodes CASSQEQGTEAFF.

Comment on this clone: The same CDR3 can be traced to other DNA sequences in this sample. The chain's CDR3 is CASSRDTQETQYF. Written as DNA, the CDR3 is TGTGCCAGCAGTAGGGACACCCAAGAGACCCAGTACTTC. The chain uses TRBV2 and TRBJ2-5; a possible D gene is TRBD1 (6 bases). In germline, CDR1 is SNHLY, CDR2 FYNNEI. The CDR3 totals 13 residues. The ends were cut back, 5 bases at V and 1 base at J, with 8 bases in the middle.

The gene calls are TRBV25-1 and TRBJ2-7, with 9 positions matching TRBD1. With 1 base clipped from V and 5 bases from J, the junction kept 12 bases outside the gene matches. CDR3 length: 17 amino acids. Germline V CDR1 and CDR2: MGHDK, SYGVNS. This CDR3 reads CASSELLGDRADDEQYF. In DNA form, the CDR3 reads TGTGCCAGCAGTGAATTATTAGGGGACAGGGCAGACGACGAGCAGTACTTC.

This clone was found a few times. The rearrangement joins TRBV7-3 to TRBJ1-1; D gene ambiguous. The CDR3 loop spans 14 amino acids. Trimming took 2 bases from V and 3 from J, leaving 10 bases between them. Germline CDR1 reads SGHTA; CDR2 reads FQGTGA. CDR3 in amino acids: CASSLGGVDTEAFF. In DNA form, the CDR3 reads TGTGCCAGCAGCTTAGGCGGGGTGGACACTGAAGCTTTCTTT.

This chain uses TRBV7-9 with TRBJ1-2, with D tentatively TRBD1 (6 bases). This CDR3 region has 13 residues. CDR1 is SEHNR and CDR2 is FQNEAQ in the germline V gene (reference sequence). Trimming stripped 4 bases from V and 6 bases from J, with 12 bases between. The CDR3 protein is CASSYPGDNGYTF. The DNA for the CDR3 is TGTGCCAGCAGCTACCCTGGGGACAATGGCTACACCTTC.

The rearrangement joins TRBV29-1 to TRBJ1-2; 9 bases match TRBD1. The CDR3 extends over 11 amino acids. The V segment lost 7 bases and the J segment 4 bases; nucleotides outside the gene matches: 1. CDR1 is SQVTM, CDR2 ANQGSEA, per germline. CDR3 sequence: CSDRGPYGYTF. The CDR3 nucleotides read TGCAGCGACAGGGGGCCCTATGGCTACACCTTC.

The rearrangement joins TRBV12-3 or TRBV12-4 to TRBJ1-2; D uncertain. The V end lost 6 bases, the J end lost 3 bases, and 11 bases lay between the germline ends. This CDR3 has 13 amino acids. CDR3 amino acids: CASRLTSDYGYTF. CDR3 coding DNA: TGTGCCAGCAGGCTGACATCGGACTATGGCTACACCTTC.

Written as DNA, the CDR3 is TGTGCCAGCAGCCTACAGGGTTATTCACCCCTCCACTTT. As protein: CASSLQGYSPLHF. The V gene is TRBV14, the J gene TRBJ1-6, with D possibly matching TRBD1 (6 bases). Germline CDR1 SGHDN, CDR2 FVKESK. The CDR3 runs to 13 residues. Trimming removed 4 bases from V and 8 bases from J, with 9 bases in between. Full variable domain (rest looked up from reference TRBV14 and TRBJ1-6): EAGVTQFPSHSVIEKGQTVTLRCDPISGHDNLYWYRRVMGKEIKFLLHFVKESKQDESGMPNNRFLAERTGGTYSTLKVQPAELEDSGVYFCASSLQGYSPLHFGNGTRLTVT.

The V and J genes are TRBV30 and TRBJ1-6; TRBD1 matches at 8 bases. Germline CDR1 and CDR2: GTSNPN and SVGIG (reference sequence). This CDR3 spans 16 amino acids. Unmatched junction bases numbered 11, after V lost 2 bases and J lost 8 bases. The CDR3: CAWSHTGGPTDSPLHF. The CDR3 DNA follows: TGTGCCTGGAGTCATACAGGGGGACCCACTGATTCACCCCTCCACTTT.

In its sample, this clone was seen once. V usage is TRBV2 and J usage is TRBJ2-1, with 7 positions matching TRBD2. J was trimmed by 3 bases and V by 2 bases; bases with no gene match: 4. The CDR3 is 15 residues long. Per the germline V gene, CDR1 is SNHLY and CDR2 is FYNNEI. In nucleotides, the CDR3 is TGTGCCAGCAGTGAACGAGCGGGGTACTACAATGAGCAGTTCTTC. Translation gives CASSERAGYYNEQFF.

The chain couples TRBV13 to TRBJ1-1; no firm D call. CDR3 length: 13 amino acids. Germline V lookup: CDR1 PRHDT, CDR2 FYEKMQ (reference sequence). Trimming removed 0 bases from V and 4 bases from J, with 6 bases in between. The CDR3: CASSLGRSTEAFF. The CDR3 coding sequence is TGTGCCAGCAGCTTAGGCAGGTCCACTGAAGCTTTCTTT.

This chain uses TRBV7-2 with TRBJ1-2; 8 positions agree with TRBD1. V gave up 5 bases and J gave up 7 bases; unmatched junction bases: 15. Germline CDR1 SGHTA, CDR2 FQGNSA. CDR3 size: 16 residues. As DNA, the CDR3 is TGTGCCAGCAGCCAGGGGGCAGGGGGGGACTGGTTTGGCTACACCTTC. Protein product: CASSQGAGGDWFGYTF.

The V gene is TRBV6-2 or TRBV6-3, the J gene TRBJ1-6; D remains ambiguous. Between the trimmed V and J ends, which lost 6 bases and 13 bases, there was a span of 28 bases. The CDR3 runs 17 residues. Germline V gives CDR1 MNHEY, CDR2 SVGEGT. The CDR3 nucleotides are TGTGCCAGCAGCTCGCATCAGGTGACACTCGAGAATCCGCCCCTCCACTTT. The encoded protein is CASSSHQVTLENPPLHF.

The chain carries TRBV25-1 and TRBJ2-5; TRBD2 matches 9 bases. Trimming removed 4 bases from V and 5 bases from J; junction bases left unmatched: 11. The CDR3 contains 16 residues. Germline CDR1 is MGHDK and CDR2 is SYGVNS. The CDR3 nucleotides read TGTGCCAGCAGTGCCTCCGTTCGCGGGGGGGCCGAGACCCAGTACTTC. Translating it yields CASSASVRGGAETQYF.